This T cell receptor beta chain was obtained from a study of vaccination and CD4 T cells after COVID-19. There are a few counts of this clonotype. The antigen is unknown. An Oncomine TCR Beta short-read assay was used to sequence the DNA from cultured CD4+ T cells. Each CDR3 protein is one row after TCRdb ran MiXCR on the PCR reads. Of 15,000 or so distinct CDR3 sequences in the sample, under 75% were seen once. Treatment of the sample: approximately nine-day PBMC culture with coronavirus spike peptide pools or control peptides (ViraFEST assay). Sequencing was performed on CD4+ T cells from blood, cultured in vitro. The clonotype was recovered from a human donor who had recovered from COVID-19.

The CDR3 here is CATSRDPGQVTTQYF. The CDR3 coding sequence is TGTGCCACCAGCAGAGATCCGGGACAGGTCACGACCCAGTACTTC. The rearrangement links TRBV15 to TRBJ2-5, with 8 bases lining up with TRBD1. The germline CDR1 and CDR2 sequences are LNHNV and YYDKDF (reference sequence). The CDR3 totals 15 residues. The ends lost 0 bases at V and 7 bases at J; junction bases unmatched: 7.